This TCR beta chain was sequenced during a study of blood T cells in healthy people across ages. Turning to the study itself: Template switching recovered approximately one barcoded beta molecule for every two T cells.

Isolation recovered at least 6.5 million PBMCs from every sample. Per sample, no less than 5 micrograms of total RNA were extracted. Comments on this clonotype: One end of the junction is discordant with germline, which a read error may explain.

Primed by a sample-barcoded 5' primer and a J-beta primer mix, a second PCR proceeded for 7 to 11 cycles. TCRdb re-called the 5' RACE reads through MiXCR, storing one row per CDR3 protein. This sample carries about 580,000 distinct CDR3 sequences, 40% to 55% of them seen once, and the ten largest clones take approximately 25%. This clonotype originated in a man older than 75 in good health. Sequencing was carried out using blood.

The CDR3 reads CVSSGGAVSSYEQYF. As DNA, the CDR3 is TGTGTCAGCAGCGGAGGGGCGGTTAGCTCCTACGAGCAGTACTTC. This rearrangement joins TRBV9 to TRBJ2-7; maybe TRBD2 (6 bases). This CDR3 comprises 15 residues. Germline-derived CDR1 and CDR2 are SGDLS and YYNGEE.